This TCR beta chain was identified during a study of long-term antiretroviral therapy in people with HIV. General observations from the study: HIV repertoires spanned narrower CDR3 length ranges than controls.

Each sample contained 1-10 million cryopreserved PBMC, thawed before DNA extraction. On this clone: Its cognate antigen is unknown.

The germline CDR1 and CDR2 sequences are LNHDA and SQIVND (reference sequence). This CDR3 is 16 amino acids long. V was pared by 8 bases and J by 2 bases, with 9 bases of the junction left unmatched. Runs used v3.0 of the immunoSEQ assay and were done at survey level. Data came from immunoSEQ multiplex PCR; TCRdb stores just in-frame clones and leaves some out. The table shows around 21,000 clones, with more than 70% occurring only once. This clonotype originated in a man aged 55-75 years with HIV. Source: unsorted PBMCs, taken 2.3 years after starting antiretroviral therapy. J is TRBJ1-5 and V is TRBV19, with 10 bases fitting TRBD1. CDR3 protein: CASGRDRGRGNQPQHF. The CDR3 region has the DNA TGTGCCAGTGGCCGGGACAGGGGCCGAGGCAATCAGCCCCAGCATTTT. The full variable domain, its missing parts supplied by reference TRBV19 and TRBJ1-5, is DGGITQSPKYLFRKEGQNVTLSCEQNLNHDAMYWYRQDPGQGLRLIYYSQIVNDFQKGDIAEGYSVSREKKESFPLTVTSAQKNPTAFYLCASGRDRGRGNQPQHFGDGTRLSIL.